This T cell receptor beta chain was sequenced for a study of technical replicates of blood from a few donors. The protocol was immunoSEQ multiplex PCR, while the TCRdb copy is restricted to in-frame clones and leaves out a portion. In the table there are 80,000 to 95,000 clones, over 85% of which are singletons. V lost 5 bases to trimming and J lost 0 bases, with 7 bases between them. Germline lookup yields CDR1 SGHTA and CDR2 FQGNSA. The CDR3 runs to 13 residues. This receptor was obtained from a human donor in good health. The chain couples TRBV7-2 to TRBJ1-1; D is unresolved. The sample was T cells isolated from PBMCs. The CDR3 reads CASSPYLNTEAFF. In DNA, the CDR3 is TGTGCCAGCAGCCCTTATTTGAACACTGAAGCTTTCTTT.